The 27 T cell receptor beta chains below were found in one sample sequenced in a study of T cell responses to AZD1222 COVID-19 vaccine. Profiled with immunoSEQ multiplex PCR; TCRdb holds only in-frame clones, not every one. The profile shows under 110,000 clones, roughly 88% of them singletons. The sequences come from peripheral blood, collected on day 0 of AZD1222 vaccination. The origin of the receptors is an adult in good health.

This clone was counted between two and nine times. This chain uses TRBV5-5 with TRBJ2-7; 9 bases agree with TRBD2. Germline values: CDR1 SGHKS, CDR2 YYEKEE (reference sequence). V lost 0 bases, J lost 3 bases, and 1 base stayed unmatched. CDR3 length: 14 amino acids. CDR3 loop: CASSLGLADYEQYF. Written as DNA, the CDR3 is TGTGCCAGCAGCTTGGGACTAGCGGACTACGAGCAGTACTTC. Variable domain in full (rest from reference TRBV5-5 and TRBJ2-7): DAGVTQSPTHLIKTRGQQVTLRCSPISGHKSVSWYQQVLGQGPQFIFQYYEKEERGRGNFPDRFSARQFPNYSSELNVNALLLGDSALYLCASSLGLADYEQYFGPGTRLTVT.

This clone appeared a few times. CDR3 in amino acids: CASSLVSATNYGYTF. CDR3 nucleotide sequence: TGTGCCAGCAGCTTAGTTTCTGCTACGAACTATGGCTACACCTTC. V is TRBV11-2 and J is TRBJ1-2; the D is unclear. Germline assignment: CDR1 SGHAT and CDR2 FQNNGV. V lost 1 base to trimming and J lost 2 bases, with 11 bases between them. This CDR3 is built from 15 residues.

The genes are TRBV12-3 or TRBV12-4 and TRBJ1-1, with D possibly TRBD1 on 5 matching bases. The CDR3 is 13 residues long. V was trimmed by 3 bases and J by 5 bases, leaving 10 bases between them. The chain's CDR3 is CASSLNQGTEAFF. Written as DNA, the CDR3 is TGTGCCAGCAGTTTGAACCAGGGAACTGAAGCTTTCTTT.

The chain joins TRBV5-1 to TRBJ2-7; D remains ambiguous. Germline CDR1 is SGHRS and CDR2 is YFSETQ. The CDR3 spans 11 residues. V lost 4 bases, J lost 5 bases, and 7 bases lay in between. CDR3 nucleotide sequence: TGCGCCAGCAGCGAGAAAGACGAGCAGTACTTC. This sequence encodes CASSEKDEQYF.

Only one count was recorded for this clone. The chain carries TRBV7-9 and TRBJ1-3; D is perhaps TRBD1 (5 bases). Germline loops: CDR1 SEHNR, CDR2 FQNEAQ (reference sequence). This CDR3 is 14 amino acids long. The V and J ends lost 3 bases and 0 bases respectively, with 6 bases between them. The CDR3 DNA reads as TGTGCCAGCAGCTTTCAGGGCTCTGGAAACACCATATATTTT. It specifies CASSFQGSGNTIYF.

The rearrangement joins TRBV5-4 to TRBJ2-2; 16 nucleotides line up with TRBD2. CDR3 size: 19 residues. Trimming took 4 bases from V and 2 from J; bases not matched to a gene: 8. The germline gives CDR1 SGHNT, CDR2 YYREEE (reference sequence). CDR3 loop: CASSKGGLAGGLNTGELFF. CDR3 bases: TGTGCCAGCAGCAAGGGGGGACTAGCGGGAGGGCTTAACACCGGGGAGCTGTTTTTT.

This chain links TRBV12-5 with TRBJ2-5, with D unresolved. V gave up 4 bases and J gave up 5 bases, with 5 bases separating them. CDR1 LGHNT and CDR2 FRNRAP come from the germline V gene. The CDR3 sequence is 11 residues long. In nucleotides, the CDR3 is TGTGCTAGTGGTTCGTGGGAGACCCAGTACTTC. It encodes CASGSWETQYF.

The chain employs TRBV5-5 and TRBJ2-3; no clear D gene. V was cut by 2 bases and J by 0 bases, with 10 bases left in between. Germline CDR1 is SGHKS and CDR2 is YYEKEE (reference sequence). The CDR3 has 15 residues. The CDR3 sequence: CASSFGHSSTDTQYF. In DNA, the CDR3 is TGTGCCAGCAGCTTTGGGCACTCTAGCACAGATACGCAGTATTTT.

The chain uses TRBV9 and TRBJ1-5, with D uncertain. V dropped 4 bases and J dropped 3 bases, with 17 bases sitting between them. CDR1 is SGDLS, CDR2 YYNGEE, per germline. This CDR3 contains 16 residues. The chain's CDR3 is CASSRTSAGNNQPQHF. The CDR3, as DNA: TGTGCCAGCAGCCGTACCTCGGCCGGGAACAATCAGCCCCAGCATTTT.

This sequence joins TRBV10-3 and TRBJ1-5; maybe TRBD1 (6 bases). From germline, CDR1 is ENHRY and CDR2 SYGVKD. The V end lost 10 bases, the J end lost 3 bases, and 13 bases lay between the germline ends. This CDR3 has 13 amino acids. CDR3 in DNA: TGTGCCACCAGACAGGTTCTCAATCAGCCCCAGCATTTT. Its translation: CATRQVLNQPQHF.

V usage is TRBV10-1 and J usage is TRBJ1-2; 7 bases are shared with TRBD1. The CDR3 contains 13 residues. Germline V gives CDR1 WNHNN, CDR2 SYGVQD (reference sequence). J was trimmed by 7 bases and V by 4 bases; bases with no gene match: 6. DNA of the CDR3: TGCGCCAGCAGTGGGACAGGATGGAGTGGCTACACCTTC. Translated, it gives CASSGTGWSGYTF.

The chain uses TRBV5-4 and TRBJ2-2, with 8 bases matching TRBD2. With 4 bases clipped from V and 3 bases from J, the junction kept 5 bases outside the gene matches. CDR1 is SGHNT, CDR2 YYREEE, per germline (reference sequence). This CDR3 has 15 amino acids. CDR3 in amino acids: CASSPPSGYTGELFF. The CDR3 region has the DNA TGTGCCAGCAGCCCGCCTAGCGGGTACACCGGGGAGCTGTTTTTT.

This clone was picked up one time. The chain employs TRBV5-1 and TRBJ1-1, with D perhaps matching TRBD1 (5 bases). This CDR3 spans 15 amino acids. Trimming cost V 0 bases and J 0 bases, with 9 bases left between them. Germline V lookup: CDR1 SGHRS, CDR2 YFSETQ. CDR3 nucleotide sequence: TGCGCCAGCAGCTTGGCCCCGGGGGTGAACACTGAAGCTTTCTTT. Its translation is CASSLAPGVNTEAFF.

The chain is built from TRBV5-8 and TRBJ2-7; TRBD1 agrees at 11 bases. The trim removed 1 base at V and 4 bases at J, leaving 7 bases unmatched. The CDR3 runs to 16 residues. CDR1 and CDR2 (germline): SGHTS, YDEGEE. The CDR3 DNA reads as TGTGCCAGCAGCTTGTCCACGGGACAGGGGGTATACGAGCAGTACTTC. It codes for CASSLSTGQGVYEQYF.

The chain is built from TRBV5-6 and TRBJ2-1; 7 nucleotides match TRBD2. This CDR3 is built from 15 residues. The junction had 16 bases not matched to a gene; V was cut back by 4 bases and J by 12 bases. Germline V gene sequence: CDR1 SGHDT, CDR2 YYEEEE. CDR3 coding DNA: TGTGCCAGCAGCCTTTTGGGGAGGGGAGGTTCCCCGCAGTTCTTC. Translating it yields CASSLLGRGGSPQFF. The variable domain in full, completed from reference TRBV5-6 and TRBJ2-1, reads DAGVTQSPTHLIKTRGQQVTLRCSPKSGHDTVSWYQQALGQGPQFIFQYYEEEERQRGNFPDRFSGHQFPNYSSELNVNALLLGDSALYLCASSLLGRGGSPQFFGPGTRLTVL.

This clone was picked up a small number of times. The gene calls are TRBV2 and TRBJ1-2; D gene ambiguous. The germline gives CDR1 SNHLY, CDR2 FYNNEI. There are 14 residues in the CDR3. The ends were cut back, 2 bases at V and 4 bases at J, with 11 bases in the middle. The CDR3: CASSESGSPYGYTF. The CDR3 bases are TGTGCCAGCAGTGAATCGGGCAGTCCCTATGGCTACACCTTC.

This clone was observed a single time. The CDR3 DNA is TGTGCCAGCAGCGTAGCAGGCGATACGCAGTATTTT. Translation gives CASSVAGDTQYF. The chain is built from TRBV9 and TRBJ2-3, with D hard to call. V lost 0 bases and J lost 6, with 5 bases in between. Germline V lookup: CDR1 SGDLS, CDR2 YYNGEE. The CDR3 runs to 12 residues.

The chain recombines TRBV7-3 with TRBJ1-5; D gene ambiguous. Germline V gene sequence: CDR1 SGHTA, CDR2 FQGTGA. V gave up 2 bases and J gave up 4 bases, with 6 bases separating them. CDR3 size: 13 residues. The CDR3 region has the DNA TGTGCCAGCAGCTTAGGGTTGAATCAGCCCCAGCATTTT. Translation gives CASSLGLNQPQHF.

The rearrangement joins TRBV6-4 to TRBJ1-1; D is perhaps TRBD1 (5 bases). The germline gives CDR1 MRHNA, CDR2 SNTAGT. This CDR3 has 14 residues. Trimming pared 6 bases from V and 1 base from J, leaving 12 bases between. The CDR3 is CASRTTQGNTEAFF. The CDR3 DNA sequence: TGTGCCAGCAGAACCACCCAGGGGAACACTGAAGCTTTCTTT.

The V and J genes are TRBV5-1 and TRBJ1-2; 9 bases align to TRBD1. CDR3 length equals 15 residues. After removal of 0 bases from V and 1 base from J, the junction contained 1 base not matched to a gene. Germline CDR1 reads SGHRS; CDR2 reads YFSETQ. This CDR3 reads CASSLGQGVNYGYTF. The CDR3 region has the DNA TGCGCCAGCAGCTTGGGACAGGGGGTTAACTATGGCTACACCTTC. The variable domain in full, completed from reference TRBV5-1 and TRBJ1-2, reads KAGVTQTPRYLIKTRGQQVTLSCSPISGHRSVSWYQQTPGQGLQFLFEYFSETQRNKGNFPGRFSGRQFSNSRSEMNVSTLELGDSALYLCASSLGQGVNYGYTFGSGTRLTVV.

The chain joins TRBV7-2 to TRBJ2-3; D gene unclear. This CDR3 contains 13 residues. Germline CDR1 and CDR2: SGHTA and FQGNSA. The ends were cut back, 6 bases at V and 0 bases at J, with 7 bases in the middle. The CDR3, as DNA: TGTGCCAGCAGACAGACTAGCACAGATACGCAGTATTTT. This codes for CASRQTSTDTQYF.

The chain combines TRBV4-3 with TRBJ1-3, with D tentatively TRBD1 (5 bases). V was pared by 2 bases and J by 0 bases, with 14 bases between. Germline lookup yields CDR1 LGHNA and CDR2 YSLEER. CDR3 length: 17 residues. The CDR3 sequence is CASSQYRDVSSGNTIYF. DNA for the CDR3: TGCGCCAGCAGCCAATACCGGGACGTAAGCTCTGGAAACACCATATATTTT.

The table lists this clone with a count of one. The V and J genes are TRBV19 and TRBJ1-4, with D possibly being TRBD1 (5 bases). Per germline, CDR1 LNHDA and CDR2 SQIVND (reference sequence). The CDR3 runs 14 residues. V was shortened by 3 bases and J by 8 bases, with 13 bases between the two germline ends. CDR3 in DNA: TGTGCCAGTAGTATTCAGGGAGGAGGAGAAAAACTGTTTTTT. It codes for CASSIQGGGEKLFF.

This clone was recorded a few times. The V and J genes are TRBV19 and TRBJ1-5; D is unclear. This CDR3 contains 13 residues. CDR1 is LNHDA, CDR2 SQIVND, per germline (reference sequence). V was shortened by 4 bases and J by 7 bases, with 11 bases between the two germline ends. The CDR3 nucleotides read TGTGCCAGTAGTACCCAGCTCCGGCAGCCCCAGCATTTT. This sequence encodes CASSTQLRQPQHF.

The chain recombines TRBV12-5 with TRBJ2-7, with 11 bases lining up with TRBD2. V shed 2 bases and J 0 bases; nucleotides not matched to a gene: 15. This CDR3 is built from 20 residues. Germline V gene sequence: CDR1 LGHNT, CDR2 FRNRAP. The CDR3 region is CASGLPFGTSGKRSSYEQYF. Written as DNA, the CDR3 is TGTGCTAGTGGTTTGCCATTCGGGACTAGCGGAAAAAGGAGCTCCTACGAGCAGTACTTC.

The rearrangement joins TRBV9 to TRBJ1-2; D possibly corresponds to TRBD1 (6 bases). This CDR3 region has 13 residues. Trimming pared 2 bases from V and 7 bases from J, leaving 12 bases between. Germline CDR1 reads SGDLS; CDR2 reads YYNGEE. The CDR3 coding sequence is TGTGCCAGCAGCGTCGACAGGCGTGGTGGCTACACCTTC. This codes for CASSVDRRGGYTF.

V usage is TRBV7-2 and J usage is TRBJ2-1; D unresolved. Trimming took off 5 bases at V and 3 bases at J, with 8 bases between the two ends. Germline V gives CDR1 SGHTA, CDR2 FQGNSA. The CDR3 contains 13 residues. CDR3 residues: CASSAYIYNEQFF. In DNA, the CDR3 is TGTGCCAGCAGCGCCTACATCTACAATGAGCAGTTCTTC.